Below, one TCR beta chain is given with its context. Its target is unknown. The record originates from a study of shared clonotypes between healthy human individuals. Study results and caveats: The small donor group covered limited genetic and exposure diversity.

All donors qualified as healthy HIV-negative adults and had experienced no recent acute infections or vaccinations. Unsorted samples relied on some 90 million PBMCs, which served as the source of genomic DNA. The V gene lost 4 bases and the J gene lost 0 bases, with 16 bases spanning the gap. The CDR3 contains 16 residues. Germline V gene sequence: CDR1 SGHRS, CDR2 YFSETQ. 300 ng DNA, some 30,000 T cell genomes, went into unsorted PBMC replicate PCRs. Produced via immunoSEQ multiplex PCR; TCRdb's table is partial and in-frame only. Of 450,000 to 600,000 clones detected, around 80% appear once; the ten largest clones hold about 12%.

The chain recombines TRBV5-1 with TRBJ1-2, with no clear D. The sequenced material came from PBMCs. The sequence came from a woman in her forties in good health. Some clones in this sample may be carry-over from other donors' samples. CDR3 nucleotides: TGCGCCAGCAGCCTGGGTCTGGTCGGAACTAACTATGGCTACACCTTC. Amino acids: CASSLGLVGTNYGYTF.